This T cell receptor (beta chain) originates from a study of identical twins. V dropped 0 bases and J dropped 5 bases, with 12 bases sitting between them. The germline V gene has CDR1 SGDLS and CDR2 YYNGEE. The CDR3 extends over 15 amino acids. This clonotype was observed a few times. The antigen remains undetermined. Study outcomes and limitations: Partial confounding of zero-insertion analyses by invariant MAIT and iNKT cells was possible. Fewer insertions characterized abundant cord blood beta clonotypes, whereas memory repertoires showed none.

Unique molecular identifiers were present on the cDNA, and a universal primer site came from template switching. TCRdb reprocessed the 5' RACE reads via MiXCR and lists one record per CDR3 protein. The data show 1.5 million to 2 million distinct CDR3 sequences, less than 40% seen once. Sequencing input: cord blood. The rearrangement joins TRBV9 to TRBJ2-1; D uncertain. The TCR sequence derives from a newborn girl in good health. The CDR3 DNA follows: TGTGCCAGCAGCGTAGGAGAGCTCGGCAACAATGAGCAGTTCTTC. Protein: CASSVGELGNNEQFF.